These T cell receptor beta chains were read from a single sample in a study of regulatory T cells in long-lasting Graves disease. TCRdb reanalysed the multiplex PCR reads using MiXCR and keeps one entry per CDR3 protein. The data hold 360,000 or so distinct CDR3 sequences, with 15% to 20% observed a single time. This same sample was also part of a study on T cells in Graves' hyperthyroidism and ophthalmopathy.

The starting material was peripheral blood mononuclear cells (PBMCs), obtained at new diagnosis, from a patient treated with antithyroid drugs. These receptors all come from a woman aged 18-30 years with Graves disease. Both conserved end residues are part of each CDR3. D genes are given only for firm matches. Clone size appears in some rows only: once, few, many, or a class for an expanded clone.

D,J,V,size,CDR3,DNA
TRBD1,TRBJ2-7,TRBV10-2,.,CASSRPQGQEYEQYF,TGCGCCAGCAGCCGACCCCAGGGACAGGAGTACGAGCAGTACTTC
TRBD1,TRBJ2-5,TRBV7-9,many,CASSFPFLGLGGDRDETQYF,TGTGCCAGCAGCTTCCCATTTCTCGGTCTAGGAGGGGACAGGGATGAGACCCAGTACTTC
.,TRBJ1-5,TRBV18,many,CASSPAGGNQPQHF,TGTGCCAGCTCACCAGCGGGGGGCAATCAGCCCCAGCATTTT
.,TRBJ1-1,TRBV3-1,many,CASSQYSPGLEAFF,TGTGCCAGCAGCCAATATTCTCCGGGACTTGAAGCTTTCTTT
.,TRBJ1-2,TRBV6-2/TRBV6-3,few,CASSYSGIGDGYTF,TGTGCCAGCAGTTACTCGGGGATAGGGGATGGCTACACCTTC
.,TRBJ1-2,TRBV4-1,few,CASSQRGWPLRPNYGYTF,TGCGCCAGCAGCCAACGAGGTTGGCCCCTAAGGCCTAACTATGGCTACACCTTC
.,TRBJ2-7,TRBV27,many,CASSLYRGPVLYEQYF,TGTGCCAGCAGTTTATATCGGGGCCCAGTACTCTACGAGCAGTACTTC
.,TRBJ2-7,TRBV28,many,CASSWITETADYEQYF,TGTGCCAGCAGTTGGATTACGGAGACAGCAGACTACGAGCAGTACTTC
TRBD1,TRBJ2-6,TRBV28,.,CASSFFHRQGVTNVLTF,TGTGCCAGCAGTTTTTTTCACCGACAGGGGGTGACCAACGTCCTGACTTTC
TRBD1,TRBJ2-7,TRBV4-1,few,CASSKVGKTGGTYEQYF,TGCGCCAGCAGCAAAGTGGGAAAAACAGGGGGAACCTACGAGCAGTACTTC
TRBD2,TRBJ2-1,TRBV7-2,many,CASSLQRGGLGNEQFF,TGTGCCAGCAGCTTACAGCGGGGGGGCCTTGGCAATGAGCAGTTCTTC
TRBD2,TRBJ2-7,TRBV27,few,CASSPGLAGPYEQYF,TGTGCCAGCAGCCCCGGACTAGCGGGGCCCTACGAGCAGTACTTC
TRBD1,TRBJ1-3,TRBV6-2/TRBV6-3,.,CASSPGTGTGNTIYF,TGTGCCAGCAGTCCGGGGACAGGGACTGGAAACACCATATATTTT
TRBD2,TRBJ2-7,TRBV20-1,.,CSARVVAGETYEQYF,TGCAGTGCTAGAGTGGTAGCGGGAGAGACCTACGAGCAGTACTTC
TRBD1,TRBJ1-1,TRBV28,.,CASSPTGEQITEAFF,TGTGCCAGCAGCCCTACAGGGGAACAGATCACTGAAGCTTTCTTT
.,TRBJ1-3,TRBV6-1,few,CASSPSNGNTIYF,TGTGCCAGCAGCCCCAGCAATGGAAACACCATATATTTT
.,TRBJ2-3,TRBV5-5,.,CASSLAVRGPTDTQYF,TGTGCCAGCAGCTTGGCCGTTAGGGGCCCCACAGATACGCAGTATTTT
TRBD2,TRBJ2-1,TRBV6-2/TRBV6-3,many,CASSYSGAGMNEQFF,TGTGCCAGCAGTTATAGCGGAGCGGGGATGAATGAGCAGTTCTTC
.,TRBJ1-1,TRBV20-1,many,CSASRGDTEAFF,TGCAGTGCTAGTAGGGGGGACACTGAAGCTTTCTTT
TRBD1,TRBJ1-1,TRBV9,many,CASSVGDRLNTEAFF,TGTGCCAGCAGCGTTGGGGACAGGCTAAACACTGAAGCTTTCTTT
.,TRBJ1-1,TRBV20-1,few,CSARFRDGLNTEAFF,TGCAGTGCTAGATTCAGGGACGGATTGAACACTGAAGCTTTCTTT
.,TRBJ1-4,TRBV10-3,few,CAISDSGKPGEKLFF,TGTGCCATCAGTGACTCAGGGAAACCGGGGGAAAAACTGTTTTTT
.,TRBJ1-4,TRBV9,few,CASSAGGDNEKLFF,TGTGCCAGCAGCGCGGGAGGGGACAATGAAAAACTGTTTTTT
.,TRBJ2-1,TRBV2,many,CASSELENEQFF,TGTGCCAGCAGTGAGTTGGAGAATGAGCAGTTCTTC
.,TRBJ2-7,TRBV2,many,CASLSSQLPYEQYF,TGTGCCAGCTTGTCCAGCCAGCTGCCCTACGAGCAGTACTTC
.,TRBJ2-1,TRBV11-2,few,CASSLGPVYNEQFF,TGTGCCAGCAGCTTAGGTCCAGTCTACAATGAGCAGTTCTTC
TRBD2,TRBJ2-3,TRBV6-4,.,CASSESSGGDTDTQYF,TGTGCCAGCAGTGAATCCAGCGGGGGGGACACAGATACGCAGTATTTT
.,TRBJ1-1,TRBV6-1,.,CASRRTNTEAFF,TGTGCCAGCAGGCGGACAAACACTGAAGCTTTCTTT
TRBD1,TRBJ1-1,TRBV5-1,many,CASSWDRTGEAFF,TGCGCCAGCAGCTGGGACAGGACAGGGGAAGCTTTCTTT
TRBD1,TRBJ2-1,TRBV11-2,many,CASSSPRRTGHNEQFF,TGTGCCAGCAGCTCCCCACGTAGGACAGGACACAATGAGCAGTTCTTC
.,TRBJ2-1,TRBV5-1,many,CASSRTRESEQFF,TGCGCCAGCAGCCGGACACGGGAGAGCGAGCAGTTCTTC
.,TRBJ2-7,TRBV28,few,CASSQPSPREQYF,TGTGCCAGCAGTCAACCGTCTCCTAGGGAGCAGTACTTC
.,TRBJ1-3,TRBV18,few,CASSPSAAYSGNTIYF,TGTGCCAGCTCACCGTCGGCAGCCTACTCTGGAAACACCATATATTTT
.,TRBJ1-6,TRBV3-1,.,CASSPKRSNSPLHF,TGTGCCAGCAGCCCGAAGCGCAGTAATTCACCCCTCCACTTT
TRBD1,TRBJ1-6,TRBV7-9,.,CASSSKDRGRENSPLHF,TGTGCCAGCAGCTCCAAGGACAGGGGGCGAGAAAATTCACCCCTCCACTTT
TRBD1,TRBJ2-6,TRBV28,many,CASSPTGAGTLEANVLTF,TGTGCCAGCAGTCCTACAGGGGCAGGGACCTTGGAGGCCAACGTCCTGACTTTC
TRBD1,TRBJ1-2,TRBV6-1,many,CASSEGTGTGYGYTF,TGTGCCAGCAGTGAGGGGACCGGGACAGGGTATGGCTACACCTTC
.,TRBJ1-1,TRBV9,many,CASSPQGWDTEAFF,TGTGCCAGCAGCCCCCAGGGTTGGGACACTGAAGCTTTCTTT
TRBD1,TRBJ2-5,TRBV11-3,many,CASSRKSGGATQYF,TGTGCCAGCAGCCGCAAATCAGGGGGCGCGACCCAGTACTTC
.,TRBJ2-3,TRBV12-3/TRBV12-4,many,CASSLYRVGVSSFTDTQYF,TGTGCCAGCAGTTTGTACAGGGTTGGGGTTTCTTCTTTCACAGATACGCAGTATTTT
.,TRBJ2-7,TRBV6-2/TRBV6-3,.,CASSFKRFQRSSYEQYF,TGTGCCAGCAGTTTCAAACGTTTCCAGCGGAGCTCCTACGAGCAGTACTTC
TRBD1,TRBJ1-4,TRBV6-2/TRBV6-3,.,CASSYRSGTASIVRPRSNEKLFF,TGTGCCAGCAGTTACCGGTCCGGGACAGCGTCAATCGTACGGCCTCGAAGTAATGAAAAACTGTTTTTT
TRBD2,TRBJ2-7,TRBV7-2,many,CASSRGLVSYEQYF,TGTGCCAGCAGCCGAGGACTAGTCTCCTACGAGCAGTACTTC
.,TRBJ1-2,TRBV27,many,CASSLSFGVGGYTF,TGTGCCAGCAGTTTATCGTTTGGGGTTGGGGGCTACACCTTC
.,TRBJ1-5,TRBV15,.,CATNRDGTDNQPQHF,TGTGCCACCAACAGAGATGGGACGGACAATCAGCCCCAGCATTTT
.,TRBJ2-3,TRBV29-1,many,CSVEDTGDTQYF,TGCAGCGTTGAAGATACAGGGGATACGCAGTATTTT
TRBD2,TRBJ2-5,TRBV6-5,many,CASSYFTSGEGKTQYF,TGTGCCAGCAGTTACTTTACTAGCGGGGAGGGGAAGACCCAGTACTTC
.,TRBJ1-1,TRBV6-1,few,CASSIRGDTEAFF,TGTGCCAGCAGTATTAGGGGAGACACTGAAGCTTTCTTT
.,TRBJ2-5,TRBV28,many,CASRLLAGSQETQYF,TGTGCCAGCAGACTTCTGGCGGGGAGCCAAGAGACCCAGTACTTC
.,TRBJ1-1,TRBV20-1,.,CSARGRGEGNFGAFF,TGCAGTGCTAGAGGGAGGGGCGAAGGTAATTTTGGAGCTTTCTTT